The 15 T cell receptor beta chains listed next were all sequenced from one sample in a study of cytomegalovirus exposure and HLA in healthy donors. PCR used 60 Vbeta primers and 13 Jbeta primers. Profiling relied on immunoSEQ multiplex PCR, and the TCRdb table lists in-frame clones only, not all of them. The repertoire table contains around 160,000 clones. Sequencing was performed on PBMCs. The receptor set was obtained from a woman aged 45-65 years in good health and CMV-seronegative.

The J gene is TRBJ1-1, the V gene TRBV2; 10 bases agree with TRBD1. CDR1 and CDR2 (germline): SNHLY, FYNNEI. V was pared by 7 bases and J by 1 base, with 12 bases of the junction left unmatched. CDR3 length: 17 residues. This chain's CDR3 is CASNVVGTGVPNTEAFF. In DNA, the CDR3 is TGTGCCAGCAATGTGGTCGGGACAGGGGTCCCGAACACTGAAGCTTTCTTT.

J is TRBJ1-2 and V is TRBV4-1; TRBD1 agrees at 8 bases. Per the germline V gene, CDR1 is MGHRA and CDR2 is YSYEKL. The V segment lost 3 bases and the J segment 4 bases; nucleotides outside the gene matches: 1. The CDR3 is 13 amino acids. CDR3 nucleotide sequence: TGCGCCAGCAGCCAGGACAGGGCCTATGGCTACACCTTC. It translates to CASSQDRAYGYTF.

The chain combines TRBV30 with TRBJ2-2; TRBD2 matches at 8 bases. V shed 5 bases and J 0 bases; nucleotides not matched to a gene: 5. From germline, CDR1 is GTSNPN and CDR2 SVGIG (reference sequence). The CDR3 covers 15 residues. CDR3 amino acids: CAWQSGSANTGELFF. The CDR3, as DNA: TGTGCCTGGCAAAGCGGGAGCGCGAACACCGGGGAGCTGTTTTTT.

V gene TRBV30 combines with J gene TRBJ2-7, with 9 bases aligning to TRBD1. There are 13 residues in the CDR3. V dropped 3 bases and J dropped 9; count of bases not matched to a gene: 9. Per the germline V gene, CDR1 is GTSNPN and CDR2 is SVGIG (reference sequence). The CDR3 spells CAWSGTGGRGQYF. CDR3 DNA sequence: TGTGCCTGGAGCGGTACAGGGGGCAGGGGGCAGTACTTC. The whole variable domain, filled in from reference TRBV30 and TRBJ2-7, reads SQTIHQWPATLVQPVGSPLSLECTVEGTSNPNLYWYRQAAGRGLQLLFYSVGIGQISSEVPQNLSASRPQDRQFILSSKKLLLSDSGFYLCAWSGTGGRGQYFGPGTRLTVT.

The CDR3 coding sequence is TGCGCCAGCATCGGAGGCGGGAACTATGGCTACACCTTC. It specifies CASIGGGNYGYTF. V gene TRBV5-1 combines with J gene TRBJ1-2; D unclear. The germline gives CDR1 SGHRS, CDR2 YFSETQ. Trimming took 6 bases from V and 2 from J, leaving 11 bases between them. CDR3 length: 13 amino acids.

The chain recombines TRBV4-1 with TRBJ2-3; 7 bases map to TRBD2. Germline trimming cut 1 base from V and 0 bases from J; bases unmatched to any gene: 13. This CDR3 comprises 19 residues. CDR1 and CDR2 from the germline V gene are MGHRA and YSYEKL. CDR3 sequence: CASSQGGGRIGRSTDTQYF. CDR3 bases: TGCGCCAGCAGCCAAGGGGGCGGGAGAATAGGGAGGAGCACAGATACGCAGTATTTT.

Regarding this clone: This sample includes further DNA sequences coding for the same CDR3. The chain carries TRBV6-6 and TRBJ1-5, with D hard to call. Trimming pared 7 bases from V and 6 bases from J, leaving 13 bases between. The CDR3 consists of 13 residues. The V gene's germline CDR1 is MNHNY and CDR2 SVGAGI (reference sequence). CDR3: CASKGRVSQPQHF. The CDR3 bases are TGTGCCAGCAAAGGGAGGGTATCTCAGCCCCAGCATTTT.

This sequence joins TRBV6-5 and TRBJ2-5; D is uncertain. V was trimmed by 4 bases and J by 5 bases, leaving 5 bases between them. The CDR3 runs 11 residues. From germline, CDR1 is MNHEY and CDR2 SVGAGI. The CDR3 loop reads CASSLSETQYF. The CDR3 DNA reads TGTGCCAGCAGTTTATCGGAGACCCAGTACTTC.

The gene calls are TRBV2 and TRBJ1-1, with D maybe TRBD1 (6 bases). Germline V gene data show CDR1 as SNHLY and CDR2 as FYNNEI. The CDR3 covers 14 residues. V lost 6 bases and J lost 4, with 15 bases in between. The CDR3 sequence: CASSLTGMGTEAFF. The CDR3 coding sequence is TGTGCCAGCAGCCTCACAGGGATGGGCACTGAAGCTTTCTTT.

The chain links TRBV29-1 to TRBJ1-2, with a possible D match to TRBD1 (5 bases). The CDR3 is 10 residues long. Trimming removed 4 bases from V and 8 bases from J, with 8 bases in between. The V gene's germline CDR1 is SQVTM and CDR2 ANQGSEA. The CDR3: CSVGSGGYTF. The CDR3 bases are TGCAGCGTTGGATCAGGGGGCTACACCTTC.

The CDR3 nucleotides read TGTGCCAGCAGTCCACAGGGGGAGAACACTGAAGCTTTCTTT. It encodes CASSPQGENTEAFF. This chain links TRBV11-2 with TRBJ1-1; 8 bases are a match to TRBD1. V lost 6 bases, J lost 1 base, and 4 bases stayed unmatched. The CDR3 has 14 amino acids. CDR1 and CDR2 from the germline V gene are SGHAT and FQNNGV.

J is TRBJ1-2 and V is TRBV19; no firm D call. Germline loops: CDR1 LNHDA, CDR2 SQIVND (reference sequence). Trimming cost V 2 bases and J 4 bases, with 17 bases left between them. This CDR3 contains 16 residues. The CDR3 DNA is TGTGCCAGTAGTATAAGGTATTCGGAGTTAAGCTATGGCTACACCTTC. Its protein product is CASSIRYSELSYGYTF.

CDR3 protein: CASSPGTSDTGELFF. CDR3 DNA sequence: TGTGCCAGCAGCCCCGGGACTAGCGACACCGGGGAGCTGTTTTTT. V gene TRBV2 combines with J gene TRBJ2-2, with 10 bases lining up with TRBD2. The CDR3 extends over 15 amino acids. J lost 3 bases, V lost 6 bases, and 4 bases had no gene match. Germline lookup yields CDR1 SNHLY and CDR2 FYNNEI.

This chain joins TRBV5-8 and TRBJ2-5; D gene uncertain. Germline V CDR1 and CDR2: SGHTS, YDEGEE. The CDR3 totals 15 residues. Trimming took off 4 bases at V and 3 bases at J, with 16 bases between the two ends. The CDR3 sequence: CASSPRHGAKETQYF. CDR3 DNA: TGTGCCAGCAGCCCCAGGCACGGCGCGAAAGAGACCCAGTACTTC. Filled out from reference TRBV5-8 and TRBJ2-5, the complete variable domain reads EAGVTQSPTHLIKTRGQQATLRCSPISGHTSVYWYQQALGLGLQFLLWYDEGEERNRGNFPPRFSGRQFPNYSSELNVNALELEDSALYLCASSPRHGAKETQYFGPGTRLLVL.

CDR3 in DNA: TGTGCCAGTAGTATATTCAGAACAGGAACCTACGAGCAGTACTTC. It encodes CASSIFRTGTYEQYF. V is TRBV19 and J is TRBJ2-7; D is perhaps TRBD1 (5 bases). Germline-derived CDR1 and CDR2 are LNHDA and SQIVND (reference sequence). With 2 bases removed from V and 2 bases from J, the gap between germline ends came to 13 bases. The CDR3 covers 15 residues.